The 11 T cell receptor beta chains presented below share a single source sample, sequenced in a study of T cell responses to AZD1222 COVID-19 vaccine. Measured with immunoSEQ multiplex PCR; TCRdb has only the in-frame clones, and not every one. Of 140,000 to 150,000 clones listed, roughly 90% are singletons. Here the sequenced sample was peripheral blood, taken 28 days after the second AZD1222 dose. These receptor sequences come from an adult who received the AZD1222 COVID-19 vaccine.

V and J are TRBV29-1 and TRBJ1-1; weak D call: TRBD1 (6 bases). The germline gives CDR1 SQVTM, CDR2 ANQGSEA. This CDR3 region has 13 residues. Trimming cost V 5 bases and J 7 bases, with 17 bases left between them. The CDR3 loop reads CSVRVDRANEAFF. CDR3 sequence (DNA): TGCAGCGTTAGGGTGGACAGAGCAAATGAAGCTTTCTTT.

The gene calls are TRBV27 and TRBJ1-5; no definite D call. The CDR3 loop spans 15 amino acids. Per germline, CDR1 MNHEY and CDR2 SMNVEV (reference sequence). Trimming pared 2 bases from V and 0 bases from J, leaving 8 bases between. CDR3 residues: CASSLRAYSNQPQHF. The CDR3 DNA reads as TGTGCCAGCAGTTTACGGGCATATAGCAATCAGCCCCAGCATTTT.

This chain connects TRBV5-4 to TRBJ2-1, with TRBD2 matching 8 bases. Trimming cost V 4 bases and J 0 bases; bases outside gene matches: 3. The germline V gene has CDR1 SGHNT and CDR2 YYREEE (reference sequence). The CDR3 spans 15 residues. The CDR3 sequence: CASSLGRASYNEQFF. DNA for the CDR3: TGTGCCAGCAGCCTCGGGAGGGCCTCCTACAATGAGCAGTTCTTC.

The V call is TRBV28, the J call TRBJ2-2, with 9 bases identical to TRBD1. With 5 bases clipped from V and 4 bases from J, the junction kept 8 bases outside the gene matches. This CDR3 has 16 amino acids. The germline CDR1 and CDR2 sequences are MDHEN and SYDVKM. Written as DNA, the CDR3 is TGTGCCAGCAGTCCGCCGGGACAGGGATCCACCGGGGAGCTGTTTTTT. It encodes CASSPPGQGSTGELFF. Full variable domain (remainder filled in from reference TRBV28 and TRBJ2-2): DVKVTQSSRYLVKRTGEKVFLECVQDMDHENMFWYRQDPGLGLRLIYFSYDVKMKEKGDIPEGYSVSREKKERFSLILESASTNQTSMYLCASSPPGQGSTGELFFGEGSRLTVL.

The chain links TRBV7-6 to TRBJ2-5, with 7 bases aligning to TRBD2. CDR1 is SGHVS, CDR2 FNYEAQ, per germline. The V segment lost 5 bases and the J segment 4 bases; nucleotides outside the gene matches: 16. CDR3 length equals 17 residues. Here the CDR3 reads CASSPRGGSFAGETQYF. CDR3 nucleotide sequence: TGTGCCAGCAGCCCCCGGGGAGGGTCTTTTGCGGGAGAGACCCAGTACTTC.

The chain employs TRBV6-6 and TRBJ1-2, with TRBD1 as a possible D gene (5 bases). V dropped 7 bases and J dropped 4 bases, with 13 bases sitting between them. The CDR3 covers 13 residues. CDR1 and CDR2 from the germline V gene are MNHNY and SVGAGI (reference sequence). The CDR3 DNA reads TGTGCCAGCAAACGGGGGGGAAGCTATGGCTACACCTTC. This codes for CASKRGGSYGYTF.

This chain links TRBV27 with TRBJ1-5; 11 bases agree with TRBD1. The junction had 7 bases not matched to a gene; V was cut back by 8 bases and J by 4 bases. The V gene's germline CDR1 is MNHEY and CDR2 SMNVEV (reference sequence). The CDR3 contains 15 residues. CDR3 DNA: TGTGCCAGCCACGGACAGGGGGCGGGGAATCAGCCCCAGCATTTT. Residues: CASHGQGAGNQPQHF.

This rearrangement joins TRBV19 to TRBJ2-7, with 9 bases lining up with TRBD2. Germline values: CDR1 LNHDA, CDR2 SQIVND (reference sequence). This CDR3 region has 15 residues. J gave up 4 bases and V 7 bases, and 11 bases lay outside the gene matches. CDR3 region: CASTRVAGVSYEQYF. The CDR3 DNA reads as TGTGCCAGTACGCGGGTAGCGGGAGTGTCGTACGAGCAGTACTTC.

This chain joins TRBV4-3 and TRBJ2-7, with D perhaps TRBD1 (6 bases). V shed 1 base and J shed 4 bases, with 11 bases lying between them. Germline-derived CDR1 and CDR2 are LGHNA and YSLEER. This CDR3 has 14 amino acids. The CDR3 sequence: CASSQVTGWYEQYF. The CDR3 region has the DNA TGCGCCAGCAGCCAAGTAACAGGGTGGTACGAGCAGTACTTC.

The genes are TRBV29-1 and TRBJ1-1; D is unresolved. Germline-derived CDR1 and CDR2 are SQVTM and ANQGSEA. The V end was cut by 7 bases, the J end by 6 bases, with 12 bases between. This CDR3 contains 11 residues. CDR3 residues: CSGVIFAEAFF. The CDR3 DNA reads TGCAGCGGGGTTATCTTCGCTGAAGCTTTCTTT.

The gene calls are TRBV27 and TRBJ1-5; 8 bases agree with TRBD1. Germline-derived CDR1 and CDR2 are MNHEY and SMNVEV (reference sequence). Trimming cost V 2 bases and J 4 bases; bases outside gene matches: 4. CDR3 size: 15 residues. The CDR3 loop reads CASSLRQGTNQPQHF. The CDR3 region has the DNA TGTGCCAGCAGTTTAAGACAGGGGACGAATCAGCCCCAGCATTTT.